This T cell receptor (beta chain) was captured by sequencing in a study of monozygotic twins with inflammatory bowel disease. CDR3 size: 16 residues. CDR1 and CDR2 (germline): KGHSH, LQKENI. The template switching step added UMIs that contained a 6-nucleotide sample barcode. TCRdb reprocessed the 5' RACE reads and keeps a single row for each CDR3 protein, giving no DNA. With around 190,000 distinct CDR3 sequences in the sample, the ten largest clones hold less than 2%. The chain employs TRBV18 and TRBJ2-1; with no DNA, the TCRdb D assignment of TRBD1 cannot be verified. This TCR derives from a human donor with ulcerative colitis or Crohn's disease, or a healthy co-twin of an affected twin (not recorded which). The sample taken for sequencing was blood. The CDR3 here is CASSPDRSIRHNEQFF.